The clone carrying this T cell receptor beta chain has only one observation. The antigen is unknown. This sample is part of a study of Graves' ophthalmopathy and Graves' hyperthyroidism. Whole-study findings and limits: The blood repertoire also included most expanded thyroid clonotypes above 0.001 frequency. Ophthalmopathy was separated from stable hyperthyroidism by a 13-signature model with 87.88% sensitivity and approximately 79% specificity.

Germline CDR1 SGHRS, CDR2 YFSETQ. The CDR3 runs to 17 residues. Trimming took off 1 base at V and 3 bases at J, with 19 bases between the two ends. CDR3 regions of TCR beta were amplified from RNA transcripts. Scientists carried out first-round RT-PCR using HTBI primers and then a second-round multiplex PCR. Each CDR3 protein gets one entry after TCRdb re-called the multiplex PCR reads with MiXCR. The sample yields approximately 1.2 million distinct CDR3 sequences, 35% to 40% seen once. Diagnosis was based on clinical symptoms, serum thyroxine, TRAb, thyroid ultrasound and orbital computed tomography.

Sequencing input: peripheral blood or thyroid tissue (not recorded which). This TCR came from an adult man with Graves' hyperthyroidism. The rearrangement joins TRBV5-1 to TRBJ1-1, with D perhaps matching TRBD1 (6 bases). CDR3 DNA: TGCGCCAGCAGCTTGTTCGGGGGGCAGGAAGGGTACACTGAAGCTTTCTTT. It is translated as CASSLFGGQEGYTEAFF.